This TCR beta chain was recovered during a study of regulatory T cells in long-lasting Graves disease. Study-wide results and limits: Persistent patients shared more public clonotypes (roughly 3,000) than newly diagnosed patients (around 1,000).

This clonotype was seen only a few times. Its antigen is unidentified. Time point described: persistent/refractory GD, antithyroid drugs over 5 years with positive TRAb. TCR sequences were obtained from RNA taken from PBMCs. With iRepertoire HTBI primers and Arm-PCR of CDR3 regions, TCR beta libraries were built. TCRdb used MiXCR to reprocess the multiplex PCR reads, holding one entry per CDR3 protein. The repertoire has about 660,000 distinct CDR3 sequences, about 32% of them found once; the top ten carry 40% to 50%. Specimen: peripheral blood mononuclear cells (PBMCs), collected when the disease was refractory, from a patient treated with antithyroid drugs. The clonotype originates from a female donor with Graves disease.

This CDR3 reads CAISESIQGSNQPQHF. DNA for the CDR3: TGTGCCATCAGTGAGTCCATACAGGGAAGCAATCAGCCCCAGCATTTT. V gene TRBV10-3 combines with J gene TRBJ1-5; D is perhaps TRBD1 (6 bases). Germline CDR1 is ENHRY and CDR2 is SYGVKD. V lost 0 bases and J lost 1, with 10 bases in between. The CDR3 runs to 16 residues.